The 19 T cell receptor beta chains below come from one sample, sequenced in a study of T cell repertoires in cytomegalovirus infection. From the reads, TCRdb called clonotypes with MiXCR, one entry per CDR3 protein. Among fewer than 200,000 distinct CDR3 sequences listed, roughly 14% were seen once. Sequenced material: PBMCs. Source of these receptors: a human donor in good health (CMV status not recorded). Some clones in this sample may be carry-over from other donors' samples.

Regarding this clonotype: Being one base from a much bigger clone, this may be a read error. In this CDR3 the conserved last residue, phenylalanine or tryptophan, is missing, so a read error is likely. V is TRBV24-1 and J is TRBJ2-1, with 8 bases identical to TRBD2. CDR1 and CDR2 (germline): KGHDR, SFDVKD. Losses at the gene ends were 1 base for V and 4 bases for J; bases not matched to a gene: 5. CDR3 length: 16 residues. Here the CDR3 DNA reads TGTGCCACCAGTGATTTATCGGGGGGGACGTACAATGAGCAGTTCTTA. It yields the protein CATSDLSGGTYNEQFL.

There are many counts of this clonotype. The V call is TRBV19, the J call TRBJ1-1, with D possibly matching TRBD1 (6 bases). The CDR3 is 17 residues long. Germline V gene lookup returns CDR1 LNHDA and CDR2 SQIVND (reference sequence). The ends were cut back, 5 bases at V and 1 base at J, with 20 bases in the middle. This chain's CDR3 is CASSPMSLGQRNTEAFF. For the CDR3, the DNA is TGTGCCAGTAGTCCTATGAGTTTGGGACAACGGAACACTGAAGCTTTCTTT.

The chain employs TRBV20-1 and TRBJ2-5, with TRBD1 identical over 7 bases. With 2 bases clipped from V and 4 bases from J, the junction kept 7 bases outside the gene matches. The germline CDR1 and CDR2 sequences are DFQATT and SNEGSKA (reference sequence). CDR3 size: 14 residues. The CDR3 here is CSARQGVRGETQYF. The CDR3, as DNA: TGCAGTGCTAGACAGGGGGTGAGGGGAGAGACCCAGTACTTC.

CDR3 sequence reads: CAISDPKAGQALYGYTF. In DNA form, the CDR3 reads TGTGCCATCAGTGACCCGAAGGCGGGACAGGCCCTCTATGGCTACACCTTC. The gene calls are TRBV10-3 and TRBJ1-2; 8 bases agree with TRBD1. Per the germline V gene, CDR1 is ENHRY and CDR2 is SYGVKD. With 3 bases clipped from V and 4 bases from J, the junction kept 13 bases outside the gene matches. This CDR3 has 17 residues.

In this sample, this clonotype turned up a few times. CDR3 residues: CATSRDRSAGQFSSIYF. CDR3 sequence (DNA): TGTGCCACCAGCAGAGATCGCTCGGCAGGCCAGTTTTCGTCCATATATTTT. The chain uses TRBV15 and TRBJ1-3; D call uncertain. CDR3 length: 17 amino acids. The V and J ends lost 0 bases and 11 bases respectively, with 23 bases between them. CDR1 LNHNV and CDR2 YYDKDF come from the germline V gene (reference sequence).

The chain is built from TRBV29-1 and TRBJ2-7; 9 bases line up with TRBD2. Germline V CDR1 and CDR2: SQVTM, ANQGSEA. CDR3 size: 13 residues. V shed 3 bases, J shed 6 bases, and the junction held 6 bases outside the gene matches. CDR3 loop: CSVEGGGASEQYF. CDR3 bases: TGCAGCGTTGAGGGCGGGGGGGCCTCCGAGCAGTACTTC.

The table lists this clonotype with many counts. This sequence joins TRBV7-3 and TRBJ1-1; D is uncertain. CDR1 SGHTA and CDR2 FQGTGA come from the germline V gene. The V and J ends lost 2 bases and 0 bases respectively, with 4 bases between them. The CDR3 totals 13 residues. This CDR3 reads CASSLFVNTEAFF. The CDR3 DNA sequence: TGTGCCAGCAGCTTATTTGTGAACACTGAAGCTTTCTTT. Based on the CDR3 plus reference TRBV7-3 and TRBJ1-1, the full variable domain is GAGVSQTPSNKVTEKGKYVELRCDPISGHTALYWYRQSLGQGPEFLIYFQGTGAADDSGLPNDRFFAVRPEGSVSTLKIQRTERGDSAVYLCASSLFVNTEAFFGQGTRLTVV.

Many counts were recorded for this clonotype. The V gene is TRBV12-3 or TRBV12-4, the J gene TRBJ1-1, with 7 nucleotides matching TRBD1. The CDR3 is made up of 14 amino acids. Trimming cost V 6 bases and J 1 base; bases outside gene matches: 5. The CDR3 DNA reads TGTGCCAGCAGAAACAGGGGTAAGAACACTGAAGCTTTCTTT. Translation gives CASRNRGKNTEAFF.

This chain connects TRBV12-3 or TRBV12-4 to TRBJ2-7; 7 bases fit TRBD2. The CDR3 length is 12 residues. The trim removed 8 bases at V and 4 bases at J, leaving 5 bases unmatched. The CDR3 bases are TGTGCCAGCGGGGGGGGGGATTACGAGCAGTACTTC. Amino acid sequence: CASGGGDYEQYF.

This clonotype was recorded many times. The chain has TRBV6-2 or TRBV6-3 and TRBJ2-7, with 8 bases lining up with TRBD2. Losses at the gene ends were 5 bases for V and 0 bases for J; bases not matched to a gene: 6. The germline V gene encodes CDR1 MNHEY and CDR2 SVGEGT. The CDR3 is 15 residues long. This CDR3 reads CASSRGGGPSYEQYF. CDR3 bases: TGTGCCAGCAGTCGGGGCGGGGGGCCCTCCTACGAGCAGTACTTC.

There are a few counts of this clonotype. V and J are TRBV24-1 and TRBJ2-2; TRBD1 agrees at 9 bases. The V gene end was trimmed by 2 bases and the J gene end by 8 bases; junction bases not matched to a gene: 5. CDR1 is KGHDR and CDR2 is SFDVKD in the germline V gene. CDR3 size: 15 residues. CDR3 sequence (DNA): TGTGCCACCAGTGATTGGGGACAGGGCGCTGGGGAGCTGTTTTTT. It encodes CATSDWGQGAGELFF.

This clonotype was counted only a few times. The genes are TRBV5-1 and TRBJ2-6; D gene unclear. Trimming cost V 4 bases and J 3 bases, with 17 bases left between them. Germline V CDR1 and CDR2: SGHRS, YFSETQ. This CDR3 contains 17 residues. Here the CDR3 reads CASSLRDRPGGANVLTF. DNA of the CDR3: TGCGCCAGCAGCCTTCGAGACCGTCCAGGTGGGGCCAACGTCCTGACTTTC.

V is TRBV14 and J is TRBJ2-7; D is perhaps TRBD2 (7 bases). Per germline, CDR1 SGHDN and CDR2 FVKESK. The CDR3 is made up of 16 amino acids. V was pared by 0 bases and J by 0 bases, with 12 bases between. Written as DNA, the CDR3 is TGTGCCAGCAGCCAAGATTGGCGGGGGCCCTCCTACGAGCAGTACTTC. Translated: CASSQDWRGPSYEQYF.

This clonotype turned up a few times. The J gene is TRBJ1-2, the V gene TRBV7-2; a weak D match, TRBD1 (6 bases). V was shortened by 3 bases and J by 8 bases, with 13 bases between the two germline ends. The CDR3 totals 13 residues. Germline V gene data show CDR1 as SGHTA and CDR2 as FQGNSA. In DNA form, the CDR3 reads TGTGCCAGCAGCTTTTCGGGGGGCGCAGGCTACACCTTC. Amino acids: CASSFSGGAGYTF.

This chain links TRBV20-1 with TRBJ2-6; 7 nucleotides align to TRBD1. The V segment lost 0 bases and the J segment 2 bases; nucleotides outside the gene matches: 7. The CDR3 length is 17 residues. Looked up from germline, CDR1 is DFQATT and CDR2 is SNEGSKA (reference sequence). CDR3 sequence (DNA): TGCAGTGCTAGAGAAGGGACAGTTGGGGCTGGGGCCAACGTCCTGACTTTC. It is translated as CSAREGTVGAGANVLTF.

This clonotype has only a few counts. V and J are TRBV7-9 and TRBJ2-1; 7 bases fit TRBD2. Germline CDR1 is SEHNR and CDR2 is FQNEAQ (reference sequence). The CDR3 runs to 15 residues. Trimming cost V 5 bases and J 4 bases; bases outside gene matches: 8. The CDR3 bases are TGTGCCAGCAGCCACGAGATGCGGGGGTACAATGAGCAGTTCTTC. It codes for CASSHEMRGYNEQFF.

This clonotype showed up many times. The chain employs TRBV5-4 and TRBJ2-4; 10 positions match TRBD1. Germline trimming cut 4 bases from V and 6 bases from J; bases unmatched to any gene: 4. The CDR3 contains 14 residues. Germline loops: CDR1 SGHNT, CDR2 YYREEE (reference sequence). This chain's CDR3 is CASSRDRGPNIQYF. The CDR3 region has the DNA TGTGCCAGCAGCCGGGACAGGGGCCCAAACATTCAGTACTTC.

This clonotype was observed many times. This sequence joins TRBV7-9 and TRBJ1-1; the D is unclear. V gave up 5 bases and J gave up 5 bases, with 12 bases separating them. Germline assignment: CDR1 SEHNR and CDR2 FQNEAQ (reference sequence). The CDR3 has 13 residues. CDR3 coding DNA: TGTGCCAGCAGCGTCAATCCCGGAACTGAAGCTTTCTTT. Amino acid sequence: CASSVNPGTEAFF. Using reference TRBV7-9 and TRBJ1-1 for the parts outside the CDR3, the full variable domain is DTGVSQNPRHKITKRGQNVTFRCDPISEHNRLYWYRQTLGQGPEFLTYFQNEAQLEKSRLLSDRFSAERPKGSFSTLEIQRTEQGDSAMYLCASSVNPGTEAFFGQGTRLTVV.

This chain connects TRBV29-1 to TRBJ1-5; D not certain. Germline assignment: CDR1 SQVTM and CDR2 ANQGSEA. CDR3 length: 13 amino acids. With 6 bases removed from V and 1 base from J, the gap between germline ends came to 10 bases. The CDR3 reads CSVRTGSNQPQHF. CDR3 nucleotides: TGCAGCGTGCGGACGGGGAGCAATCAGCCCCAGCATTTT. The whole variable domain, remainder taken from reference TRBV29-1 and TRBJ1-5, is SAVISQKPSRDICQRGTSLTIQCQVDSQVTMMFWYRQQPGQSLTLIATANQGSEATYESGFVIDKFPISRPNLTFSTLTVSNMSPEDSSIYLCSVRTGSNQPQHFGDGTRLSIL.